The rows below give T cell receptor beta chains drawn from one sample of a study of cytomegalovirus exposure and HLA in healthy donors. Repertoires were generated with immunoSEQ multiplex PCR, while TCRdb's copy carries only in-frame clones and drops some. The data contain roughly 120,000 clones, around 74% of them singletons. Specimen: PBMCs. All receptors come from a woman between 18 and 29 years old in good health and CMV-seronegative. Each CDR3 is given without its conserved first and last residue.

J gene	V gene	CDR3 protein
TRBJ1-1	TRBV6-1	ASSEAQARRGRTEAF
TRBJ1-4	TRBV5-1	ASSGPTATNEKLF
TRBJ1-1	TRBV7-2	ASSLGIAEAF
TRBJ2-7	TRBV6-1	ASRPMMSAAYEQY
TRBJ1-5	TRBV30	AWSARRNQPQH
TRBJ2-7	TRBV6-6	ASNQGGEQY
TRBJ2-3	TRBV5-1	ASSLDLAGGGITDTQY
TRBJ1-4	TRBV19	ASRDRTNEKLF
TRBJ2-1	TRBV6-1	ASKSSGGANEQF
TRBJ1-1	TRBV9	ASSPGGVEAF
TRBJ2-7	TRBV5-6	ASSSVQGIGIVSYEQY
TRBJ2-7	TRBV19	ASSWGLPGQGAYEQY
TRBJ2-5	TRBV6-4	ASSDFGQGWRETQY
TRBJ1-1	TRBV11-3	ASSQRQGMTEAF
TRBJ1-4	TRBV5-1	ASSLSQGGTNEKLF
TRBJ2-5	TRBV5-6	ASSFRAGGPQETQY
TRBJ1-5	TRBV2	ASSADRGYQPQH
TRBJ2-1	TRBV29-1	SVVGRLSYNEQF
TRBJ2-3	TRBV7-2	ASSLKGGTGQY
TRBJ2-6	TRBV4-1	ASSQESGRPYSGANVLT
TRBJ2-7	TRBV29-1	SVEDTGTGHYEQY
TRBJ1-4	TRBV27	ASRPDRVATNEKLF
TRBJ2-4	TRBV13	ASSLGQNIQY
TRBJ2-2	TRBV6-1	ASSEGNTHTGELF
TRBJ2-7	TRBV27	ASSEGQLHEQY
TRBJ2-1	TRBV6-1	ASPAGRYNEQF
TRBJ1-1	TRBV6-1	ASGAGLNTEAF
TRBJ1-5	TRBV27	ASSDGVGQPQH
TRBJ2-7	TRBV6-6	ASSYPLGAGAGEQY
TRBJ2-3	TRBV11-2	ASRATFSTDTQY
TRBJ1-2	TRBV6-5	ASSETGGYGYT
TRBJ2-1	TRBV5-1	ASSLGTSGGFQVVEQF
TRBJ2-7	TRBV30	AWKRGGSYEQY
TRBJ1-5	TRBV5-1	ASSLTGDDSNQPQH
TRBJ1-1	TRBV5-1	ASSLSTGPNTEAF
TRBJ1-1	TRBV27	ASSLLGATEAF
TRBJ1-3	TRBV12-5	ASGYYGTGSGNTIY
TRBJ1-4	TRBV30	AWSVGQGASNEKLF
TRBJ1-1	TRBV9	ASSVARGRTTEAF
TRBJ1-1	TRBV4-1	ASSQDRGGNTEAF
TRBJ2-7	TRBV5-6	ASSFSGSYEQY
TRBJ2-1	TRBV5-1	ASSSRPTYSYNEQF
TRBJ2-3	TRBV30	AWSHGGATDTQY